The present T cell receptor beta chain was sequenced within a study of cytomegalovirus exposure and HLA in healthy donors. A note on this clone: Antigen: not known.

Whole-study findings and limits: The later analysis indicated that the majority of CMV-associated TCR beta chains appeared HLA-restricted.

The PCR contained 60 Vbeta and 13 Jbeta primers. This table comes from immunoSEQ multiplex PCR, and its TCRdb copy is limited to in-frame clones, with some not included. Here the sample spans around 150,000 clones, about 80% being singletons. Germline V lookup: CDR1 SGHVS, CDR2 FQNEAQ. The CDR3 has 14 residues. J gave up 5 bases and V 6 bases, and 9 bases lay outside the gene matches. Sequenced: PBMCs. The J gene is TRBJ1-2, the V gene TRBV7-8; 7 bases match TRBD1. The receptor was derived from a man aged 35 to 55 in good health and CMV-seropositive. CDR3 protein: CASSDREENYGYTF. For the CDR3, the DNA is TGTGCCAGCAGTGACAGGGAAGAGAATTATGGCTACACCTTC.